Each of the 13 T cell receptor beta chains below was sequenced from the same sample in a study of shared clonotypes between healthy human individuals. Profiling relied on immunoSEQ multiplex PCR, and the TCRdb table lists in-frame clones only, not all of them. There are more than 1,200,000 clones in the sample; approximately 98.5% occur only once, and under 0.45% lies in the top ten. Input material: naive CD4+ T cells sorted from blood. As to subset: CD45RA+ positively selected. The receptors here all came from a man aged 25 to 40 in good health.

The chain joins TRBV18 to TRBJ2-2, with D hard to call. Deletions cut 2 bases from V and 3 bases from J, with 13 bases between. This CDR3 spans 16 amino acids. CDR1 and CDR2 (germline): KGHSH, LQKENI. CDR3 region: CASSPRLQEDTGELFF. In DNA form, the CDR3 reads TGTGCCAGCTCACCAAGGCTCCAGGAAGACACCGGGGAGCTGTTTTTT. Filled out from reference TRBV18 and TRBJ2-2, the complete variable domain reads NAGVMQNPRHLVRRRGQEARLRCSPMKGHSHVYWYRQLPEEGLKFMVYLQKENIIDESGMPKERFSAEFPKEGPSILRIQQVVRGDSAAYFCASSPRLQEDTGELFFGEGSRLTVL.

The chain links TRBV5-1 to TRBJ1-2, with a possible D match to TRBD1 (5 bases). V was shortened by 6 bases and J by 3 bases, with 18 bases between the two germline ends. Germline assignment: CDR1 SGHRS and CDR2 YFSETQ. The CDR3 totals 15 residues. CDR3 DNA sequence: TGCGCCAGCACCCACGGGACGGCCCTCGACTATGGCTACACCTTC. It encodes CASTHGTALDYGYTF. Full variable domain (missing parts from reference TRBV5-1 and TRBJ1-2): KAGVTQTPRYLIKTRGQQVTLSCSPISGHRSVSWYQQTPGQGLQFLFEYFSETQRNKGNFPGRFSGRQFSNSRSEMNVSTLELGDSALYLCASTHGTALDYGYTFGSGTRLTVV.

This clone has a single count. The CDR3 coding sequence is TGCGCCAGCAGCTTGGGGGTTAGTAACTCTGGGGCCAACGTCCTGACTTTC. Translating gives CASSLGVSNSGANVLTF. V is TRBV5-1 and J is TRBJ2-6; the D is unclear. The CDR3 consists of 17 residues. Germline V lookup: CDR1 SGHRS, CDR2 YFSETQ. V lost 0 bases and J lost 0, with 10 bases in between.

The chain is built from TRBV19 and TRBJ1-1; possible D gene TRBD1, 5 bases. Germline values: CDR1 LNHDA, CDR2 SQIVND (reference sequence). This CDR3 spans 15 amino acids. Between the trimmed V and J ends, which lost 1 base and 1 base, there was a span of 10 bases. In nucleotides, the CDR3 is TGTGCCAGTAGTATAGGGGGGAAGGCGAACACTGAAGCTTTCTTT. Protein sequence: CASSIGGKANTEAFF.

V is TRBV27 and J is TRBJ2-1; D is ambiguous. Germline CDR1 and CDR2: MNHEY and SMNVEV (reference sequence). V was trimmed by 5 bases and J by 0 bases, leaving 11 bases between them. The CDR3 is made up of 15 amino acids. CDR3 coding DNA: TGTGCCAGCAGTCTTGAGCCGATCTCCTACAATGAGCAGTTCTTC. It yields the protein CASSLEPISYNEQFF.

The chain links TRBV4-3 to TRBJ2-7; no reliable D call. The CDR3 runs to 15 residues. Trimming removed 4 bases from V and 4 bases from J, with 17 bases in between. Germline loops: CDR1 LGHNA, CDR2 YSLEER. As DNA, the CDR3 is TGCGCCAGCAGCCTAGACGCAGGCGGCCTTTACGAGCAGTACTTC. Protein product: CASSLDAGGLYEQYF.

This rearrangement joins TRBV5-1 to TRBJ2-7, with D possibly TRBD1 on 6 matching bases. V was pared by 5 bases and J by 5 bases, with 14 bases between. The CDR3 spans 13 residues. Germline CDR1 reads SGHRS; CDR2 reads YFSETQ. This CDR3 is CASSIRGIHEQYF. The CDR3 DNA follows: TGCGCCAGCAGTATCAGGGGTATCCACGAGCAGTACTTC.

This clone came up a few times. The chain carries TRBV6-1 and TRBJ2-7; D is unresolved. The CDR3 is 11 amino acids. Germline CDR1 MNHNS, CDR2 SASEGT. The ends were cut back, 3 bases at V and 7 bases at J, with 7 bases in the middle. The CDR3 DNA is TGTGCCAGCAGTGATGGGTGGGAGCAGTACTTC. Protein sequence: CASSDGWEQYF.

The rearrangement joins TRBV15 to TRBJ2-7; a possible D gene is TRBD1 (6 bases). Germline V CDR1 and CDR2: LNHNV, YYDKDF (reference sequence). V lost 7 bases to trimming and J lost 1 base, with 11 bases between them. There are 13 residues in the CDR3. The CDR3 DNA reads TGTGCCACCATCCTGACAGGATCCTACGAGCAGTACTTC. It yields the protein CATILTGSYEQYF.

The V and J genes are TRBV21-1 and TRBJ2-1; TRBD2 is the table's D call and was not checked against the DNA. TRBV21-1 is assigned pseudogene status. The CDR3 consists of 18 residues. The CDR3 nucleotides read TGTGCCAGCAGCAAGGGGACTAGCTCCCGGGAATCCTACAATGAGCAGTTCTTC. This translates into CASSKGTSSRESYNEQFF.

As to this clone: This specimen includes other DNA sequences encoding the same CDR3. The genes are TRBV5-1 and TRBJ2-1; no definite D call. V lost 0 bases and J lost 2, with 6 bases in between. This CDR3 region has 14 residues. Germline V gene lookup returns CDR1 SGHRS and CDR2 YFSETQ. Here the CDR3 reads CASSLDGTYNEQFF. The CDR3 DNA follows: TGCGCCAGCAGCTTGGACGGAACCTACAATGAGCAGTTCTTC.

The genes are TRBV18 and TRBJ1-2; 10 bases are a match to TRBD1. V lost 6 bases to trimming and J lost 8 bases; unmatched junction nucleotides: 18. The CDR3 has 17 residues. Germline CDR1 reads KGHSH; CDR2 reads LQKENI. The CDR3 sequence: CASSPAASGTGVGGYTF. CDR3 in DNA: TGTGCCAGCTCGCCAGCGGCGTCCGGGACAGGGGTAGGAGGCTACACCTTC.

CDR3 loop: CASSLGLWDRGGEQYF. CDR3 nucleotide sequence: TGCGCCAGCAGCTTGGGATTGTGGGACAGGGGCGGCGAGCAGTACTTC. The V gene is TRBV5-1, the J gene TRBJ2-7; 10 bases fit TRBD1. The J segment lost 6 bases and the V segment lost 0 bases, leaving 9 bases of the junction unmatched. CDR1 SGHRS and CDR2 YFSETQ come from the germline V gene. The CDR3 is 16 amino acids.